The T cell receptor (beta chain) described here comes from a study of shared clonotypes between healthy human individuals. Whole-study results and caveats: Incompleteness in sorted-subset sequencing, despite large depth, was shown by rarefaction.

This clone is a singleton in its sample. Its antigen is as yet unknown. Several immunoSEQ 96-well plates shared each subset's DNA, each plate a replicate. Profiling relied on immunoSEQ multiplex PCR, and the TCRdb table lists in-frame clones only, not all of them. The repertoire holds approximately 710,000 clones, with 90% as singletons. The CDR3 sequence is 14 residues long. CDR1 SGHAT and CDR2 FQNNGV come from the germline V gene. V lost 5 bases and J 0 bases, leaving 10 bases between the germline ends. This TCR derives from a man between 18 and 35 years old in good health. Some clones in this sample may be carry-over from other donors' samples. The sample was memory CD8+ T cells from PBMCs. Subset given: CD45RO+ cells pooled with CCR7-negative TemRA cells. The gene calls are TRBV11-2 and TRBJ1-1; tentative D call: TRBD1 (5 bases). DNA for the CDR3: TGTGCCAGCAGCAGACAGAGGATGAACACTGAAGCTTTCTTT. Amino acid sequence: CASSRQRMNTEAFF.